The text below deals with one TCR beta chain. This record comes from a study of cytotoxic CD8 clonotypes in ibrutinib-treated CLL. The wider study: There were around twelve relapsed/refractory patients and more than 14 treatment-naive patients, and roughly 18 were IGHV unmutated.

TCRdb's table, derived via immunoSEQ multiplex PCR, lists solely in-frame clones and lacks some. The repertoire holds about 140,000 clones, with around 81% as singletons. CDR1 and CDR2 from the germline V gene are SQVTM and ANQGSEA. Trimming took off 6 bases at V and 5 bases at J, with 16 bases between the two ends. This CDR3 region has 13 residues. The sequence was collected from a human donor with chronic lymphocytic leukemia. This chain links TRBV29-1 with TRBJ1-1; D is perhaps TRBD1 (5 bases). This specimen was PBMCs, taken after 36 months of ibrutinib treatment. In nucleotides, the CDR3 is TGCAGCGTGGCAGGGAGGATTGGAACTGAAGCTTTCTTT. Amino acids: CSVAGRIGTEAFF.